The 17 T cell receptor beta chains reported below all come from one sample, sequenced in a study of early T cells in non-severe SARS-CoV-2 infection (dated by TCRdb to the early 2020s). To prepare the library, 5' RACE was applied. The sequencer was a NextSeq 500. The public reads were run again by TCRdb, first through fastp at Q25 and then through MiXCR, and only productive beta chains were kept. A single entry per CDR3 protein holds the most common genes and DNA from its merged rows. The sample table shows about 33,000 distinct CDR3 sequences, and 3.9% are seen once. Jointly, the top ten make up 10% of the sample. The specimen sequenced was whole blood. Receptor source: an adult who was a healthcare worker with PCR-confirmed SARS-CoV-2 infection or an uninfected control (not recorded which).

This clonotype was found many times. The chain couples TRBV15 to TRBJ2-5; maybe TRBD1 (5 bases). The CDR3 is made up of 15 amino acids. V lost 0 bases and J 4 bases, leaving 12 bases between the germline ends. CDR1 and CDR2 from the germline V gene are LNHNV and YYDKDF (reference sequence). CDR3 coding DNA: TGTGCCACCAGCAGAGATCTCAGGGTGGGAGAGACCCAGTACTTC. Its translation is CATSRDLRVGETQYF.

This clonotype was observed many times. The chain has TRBV30 and TRBJ2-1, with 9 nucleotides matching TRBD2. The CDR3 runs 15 residues. Trimming at V came to 5 bases and at J to 5 bases, leaving 10 bases not matched to a gene. Looked up from germline, CDR1 is GTSNPN and CDR2 is SVGIG (reference sequence). CDR3 sequence reads: CAWDRIAGANNEQFF. The CDR3 nucleotides read TGTGCCTGGGACCGAATAGCGGGAGCCAACAATGAGCAGTTCTTC.

At least ten counts were recorded for this clonotype. This chain uses TRBV27 with TRBJ2-7; 9 nucleotides line up with TRBD1. The CDR3 is 14 residues long. Trimming took 5 bases from V and 4 from J; bases not matched to a gene: 6. Germline V gene data show CDR1 as MNHEY and CDR2 as SMNVEV (reference sequence). The CDR3 DNA reads as TGTGCCAGCAGTCGCCGGGACAGGGTTTACGAGCAGTACTTC. This gives the protein CASSRRDRVYEQYF.

The rearrangement links TRBV29-1 to TRBJ2-6, with a possible D match to TRBD1 (6 bases). There are 14 residues in the CDR3. CDR1 SQVTM and CDR2 ANQGSEA come from the germline V gene. V lost 6 bases and J 4 bases, leaving 13 bases between the germline ends. CDR3 sequence reads: CSVDTGTGANVLTF. CDR3 in DNA: TGCAGCGTCGACACAGGGACCGGGGCCAACGTCCTGACTTTC.

By its share, this clonotype is medium-sized. The chain uses TRBV20-1 and TRBJ1-2; D remains unclear. This CDR3 spans 14 amino acids. V dropped 6 bases and J dropped 3 bases, with 17 bases sitting between them. CDR1 and CDR2 (germline): DFQATT, SNEGSKA (reference sequence). The CDR3 DNA reads TGCAGTGCCACTCGACTCCGGGGTCACTATGGCTACACCTTC. This translates into CSATRLRGHYGYTF.

This clonotype was detected ten times or more. This chain connects TRBV7-9 to TRBJ2-1, with 7 bases lining up with TRBD1. The germline CDR1 and CDR2 sequences are SEHNR and FQNEAQ (reference sequence). V gave up 1 base and J gave up 10 bases; unmatched junction bases: 1. The CDR3 extends over 12 amino acids. For the CDR3, the DNA is TGTGCCAGCAGCTTAGAGGGACAGGAGCAGTTCTTC. This gives the protein CASSLEGQEQFF.

V gene TRBV7-9 combines with J gene TRBJ1-1, with TRBD1 as a possible D gene (6 bases). The V and J ends lost 7 bases and 0 bases respectively, with 12 bases between them. The CDR3 runs to 14 residues. CDR1 is SEHNR, CDR2 FQNEAQ, per germline (reference sequence). The CDR3 bases are TGTGCCAGCACTCCGGGGGGCATGAACACTGAAGCTTTCTTT. Residues: CASTPGGMNTEAFF.

Comment on this clonotype: This may stem from a read error, because a much larger clone lies one nucleotide away. V usage is TRBV12-3 or TRBV12-4 and J usage is TRBJ2-6, with D maybe TRBD2 (5 bases). Between the trimmed V and J ends, which lost 2 bases and 2 bases, there was a span of 10 bases. The CDR3 loop spans 16 amino acids. This CDR3 is CASSLSWGAGANVLTF. The CDR3 coding sequence is TGTGCCAGCAGTTTATCATGGGGAGCTGGGGCCAACGTCCTGACTTTC.

In its sample, this clonotype was seen many times. The V and J genes are TRBV7-3 and TRBJ2-1; 7 positions match TRBD2. V was pared by 0 bases and J by 10 bases, with 3 bases of the junction left unmatched. CDR1 and CDR2 from the germline V gene are SGHTA and FQGTGA. The CDR3 sequence is 13 residues long. CDR3 residues: CASSLTGGREQFF. Here the CDR3 DNA reads TGTGCCAGCAGCTTAACAGGCGGGAGAGAGCAGTTCTTC.

This clonotype was detected many times. The chain couples TRBV12-3 or TRBV12-4 to TRBJ1-1; D remains unclear. There are 14 residues in the CDR3. The germline V and J ends were trimmed by 6 bases and 8 bases, with 19 bases remaining between them. The CDR3 protein is CASSLGSGYKEAFF. The CDR3 DNA reads TGTGCCAGCAGCCTCGGGTCGGGATATAAAGAAGCTTTCTTT.

This clonotype came up many times. This sequence joins TRBV29-1 and TRBJ1-5; tentatively, D is TRBD1 (5 bases). The CDR3 is 12 amino acids. Trimming shortened V by 5 bases and J by 4 bases, and 9 bases separated the two germline ends. In germline, CDR1 is SQVTM, CDR2 ANQGSEA. This CDR3 is CSVLDINQPQHF. Here the CDR3 DNA reads TGCAGCGTTTTGGACATTAATCAGCCCCAGCATTTT.

This clonotype was seen many times. The chain carries TRBV13 and TRBJ1-1, with D unresolved. Germline V lookup: CDR1 PRHDT, CDR2 FYEKMQ (reference sequence). V lost 3 bases and J lost 0, with 11 bases in between. The CDR3 consists of 15 residues. CDR3 sequence: CASSLGSLVNTEAFF. DNA for the CDR3: TGTGCCAGCAGCTTGGGCAGCCTTGTGAACACTGAAGCTTTCTTT.

This clonotype has ten or more counts. The chain combines TRBV10-2 with TRBJ1-2; D is perhaps TRBD1 (6 bases). Trimming shortened V by 3 bases and J by 6 bases, and 11 bases separated the two germline ends. The CDR3 spans 13 residues. Germline CDR1 and CDR2: WSHSY and SAAADI. In DNA form, the CDR3 reads TGCGCCAGCAGTGATGGAACAGGGCATGGCTACACCTTC. Encoded protein: CASSDGTGHGYTF.

This clonotype was observed at least ten times. The chain combines TRBV28 with TRBJ2-1; D remains ambiguous. V was clipped by 4 bases and J by 2 bases, with 9 bases between them. Per germline, CDR1 MDHEN and CDR2 SYDVKM. CDR3 length equals 14 residues. The CDR3 sequence: CASSSPEPYNEQFF. As DNA, the CDR3 is TGTGCCAGCAGTTCTCCGGAGCCCTACAATGAGCAGTTCTTC.

This clonotype was counted at least ten times. This chain's CDR3 is CASSSGRGTDVTGELFF. In nucleotides, the CDR3 is TGCGCCAGCAGCTCTGGAAGAGGGACAGACGTCACCGGGGAGCTGTTTTTT. V gene TRBV4-1 combines with J gene TRBJ2-2; TRBD1 matches at 7 bases. Germline V gene lookup returns CDR1 MGHRA and CDR2 YSYEKL. This CDR3 is 17 amino acids long. Trimming at V came to 5 bases and at J to 4 bases, leaving 13 bases not matched to a gene.

This clonotype was detected ten times or more. The CDR3 here is CASSFGGYNEQFF. The CDR3 DNA reads as TGTGCCAGCAGTTTTGGTGGGTACAATGAGCAGTTCTTC. The J gene is TRBJ2-1, the V gene TRBV28; D is undetermined. The CDR3 runs to 13 residues. V was cut by 3 bases and J by 4 bases, with 7 bases left in between. Looked up from germline, CDR1 is MDHEN and CDR2 is SYDVKM.

This clonotype was seen ten or more times. This chain joins TRBV6-1 and TRBJ2-7, with 7 bases identical to TRBD1. CDR1 MNHNS and CDR2 SASEGT come from the germline V gene. V gave up 8 bases and J gave up 3 bases; unmatched junction bases: 7. CDR3 length: 13 residues. The DNA for the CDR3 is TGTGCCAGCGGTACAGGGGAAAACTACGAGCAGTACGTC. This translates into CASGTGENYEQYV.